This T cell receptor (beta chain) comes out of a study of cytomegalovirus exposure and HLA in healthy donors. Study background: The roughly 130 validation repertoires, a later analysis reported, used the same platform as the approximately 670 repertoires from the first cohort.

Repertoires were generated with immunoSEQ multiplex PCR, while TCRdb's copy carries only in-frame clones and drops some. The sample lists some 84,000 clones, roughly 93% seen once, with roughly 2.1% in the top ten. This CDR3 comprises 15 residues. V gave up 8 bases and J gave up 4 bases; unmatched junction bases: 8. In germline, CDR1 is MNHNS, CDR2 SASEGT. Separation from the roughly 670-subject first cohort characterized the 120-subject validation cohort, to which the donors belonged. The sequenced sample was PBMCs. V usage is TRBV6-1 and J usage is TRBJ2-3; 11 positions match TRBD1. The clonotype was recovered from a man in his thirties or forties in good health and CMV-seronegative. The CDR3 protein is CASGAGTGGADTQYF. CDR3 in DNA: TGTGCCAGCGGCGCCGGGACAGGGGGTGCAGATACGCAGTATTTT.